The following is a T cell receptor (beta chain) sequence with its context. The antigen is unknown. To make TCR beta libraries, researchers used iRepertoire HTBI primers and Arm-PCR of CDR3 regions. One entry per CDR3 protein, called by TCRdb with MiXCR from the multiplex PCR reads. This sample has under 450,000 distinct CDR3 sequences, with roughly 12% found just once. This CDR3 region has 15 residues. The germline gives CDR1 SGDLS, CDR2 YYNGEE. Trimming removed 3 bases at V and 0 bases at J, with 10 bases between. The sample comes from a study of regulatory T cells in long-lasting Graves disease. General study points: Shared public clonotypes totalled around 2,900 in persistent patients, compared with about a thousand in new patients.

Stated time point: newly diagnosed GD, antithyroid drugs for less than 3 months. PBMC-derived RNA was used for the TCR library. The data were also submitted as part of a second study, on T cells in Graves' hyperthyroidism and ophthalmopathy. That publication notes: The study excluded patients with uncontrolled infection, other autoimmune disease, pregnancy or lactation.

Sequences were derived from peripheral blood mononuclear cells (PBMCs), sampled at new diagnosis, from a patient treated with antithyroid drugs. The chain has TRBV9 and TRBJ1-3; D remains ambiguous. The sequence derives from a woman between 18 and 29 years old with Graves disease. The CDR3 spells CASSGQPYSGNTIYF. DNA of the CDR3: TGTGCCAGCAGCGGCCAGCCTTACTCTGGAAACACCATATATTTT.